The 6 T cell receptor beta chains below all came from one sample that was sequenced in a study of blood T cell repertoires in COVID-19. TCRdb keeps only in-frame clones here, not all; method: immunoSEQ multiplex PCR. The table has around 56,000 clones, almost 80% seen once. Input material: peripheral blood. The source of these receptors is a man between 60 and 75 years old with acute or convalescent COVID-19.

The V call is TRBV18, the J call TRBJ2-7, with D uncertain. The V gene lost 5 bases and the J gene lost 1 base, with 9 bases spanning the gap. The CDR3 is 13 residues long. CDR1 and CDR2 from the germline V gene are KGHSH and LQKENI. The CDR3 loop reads CASSSGGSYEQYF. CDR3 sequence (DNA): TGTGCCAGCTCATCGGGTGGTTCCTACGAGCAGTACTTC. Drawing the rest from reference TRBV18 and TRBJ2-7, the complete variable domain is NAGVMQNPRHLVRRRGQEARLRCSPMKGHSHVYWYRQLPEEGLKFMVYLQKENIIDESGMPKERFSAEFPKEGPSILRIQQVVRGDSAAYFCASSSGGSYEQYFGPGTRLTVT.

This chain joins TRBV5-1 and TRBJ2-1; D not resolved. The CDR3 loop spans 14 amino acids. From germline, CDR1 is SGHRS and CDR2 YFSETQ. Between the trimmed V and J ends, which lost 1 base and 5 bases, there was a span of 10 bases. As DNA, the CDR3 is TGCGCCAGCAGCTTGAAAAGCCCAAACAATGAGCAGTTCTTC. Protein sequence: CASSLKSPNNEQFF.

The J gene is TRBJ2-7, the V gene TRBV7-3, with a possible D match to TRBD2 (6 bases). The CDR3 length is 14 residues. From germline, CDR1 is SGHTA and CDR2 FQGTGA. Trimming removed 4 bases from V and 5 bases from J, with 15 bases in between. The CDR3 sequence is CASSSMGGRHEQYF. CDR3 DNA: TGTGCCAGCAGCTCGATGGGGGGTCGCCACGAGCAGTACTTC.

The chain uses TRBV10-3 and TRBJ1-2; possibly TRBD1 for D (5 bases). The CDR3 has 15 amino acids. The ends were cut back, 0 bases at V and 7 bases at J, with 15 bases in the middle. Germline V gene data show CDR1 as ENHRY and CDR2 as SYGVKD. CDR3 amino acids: CAISESAEMGGGYTF. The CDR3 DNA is TGTGCCATCAGTGAGTCAGCCGAGATGGGGGGTGGCTACACCTTC.

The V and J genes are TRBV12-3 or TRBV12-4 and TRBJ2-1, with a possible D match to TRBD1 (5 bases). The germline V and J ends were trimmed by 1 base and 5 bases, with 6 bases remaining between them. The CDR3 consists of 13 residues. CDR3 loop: CASSLDRHNEQFF. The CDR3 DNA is TGTGCCAGCAGTTTAGACAGGCACAATGAGCAGTTCTTC.

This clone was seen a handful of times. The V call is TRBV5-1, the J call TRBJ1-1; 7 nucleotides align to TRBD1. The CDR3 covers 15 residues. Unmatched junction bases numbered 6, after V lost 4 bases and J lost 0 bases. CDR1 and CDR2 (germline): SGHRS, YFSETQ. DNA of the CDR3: TGCGCCAGCAGCACACGGACAGGCTTGAACACTGAAGCTTTCTTT. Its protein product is CASSTRTGLNTEAFF.